Each of the 21 T cell receptor beta chains below was sequenced from the same sample in a study of blood T cell repertoires in COVID-19 (dated by TCRdb to the early 2020s). Library preparation was by the immunoSEQ multiplex PCR assay. TCRdb took this table from immuneACCESS and kept in-frame rearrangements with V and J called. Such tables lack part of the clones; where checked against another copy, unresolved V genes explain under half of the gap, and the rest is unexplained. The sample data list 200,000 to 300,000 clones, and about 83% of these were observed just once. Approximately 6% of the sample goes to the ten largest clones. Sequenced input: peripheral blood. Receptors were obtained from a woman of 80 years or more with COVID-19, enrolled during active disease.

The CDR3 region is CASSFTGNSPLHF. CDR3 coding DNA: TGTGCCAGCAGTTTTACAGGGAATTCACCCCTCCACTTT. The chain employs TRBV28 and TRBJ1-6, with D perhaps matching TRBD1 (6 bases). The germline CDR1 and CDR2 sequences are MDHEN and SYDVKM. CDR3 length: 13 amino acids. V was shortened by 3 bases and J by 7 bases, with 7 bases between the two germline ends.

The chain links TRBV5-6 to TRBJ1-2, with 8 bases aligning to TRBD1. This CDR3 is 16 amino acids long. Losses at the gene ends were 1 base for V and 2 bases for J; bases not matched to a gene: 7. The germline CDR1 and CDR2 sequences are SGHDT and YYEEEE. The CDR3 region has the DNA TGTGCCAGCAGCTTGCGGACAGGGCAGAGGAACTATGGCTACACCTTC. It is translated as CASSLRTGQRNYGYTF.

The chain is built from TRBV9 and TRBJ1-1, with a tentative D call TRBD1 (6 bases). Trimming removed 4 bases from V and 2 bases from J, with 15 bases in between. The CDR3 runs 15 residues. Per the germline V gene, CDR1 is SGDLS and CDR2 is YYNGEE. The CDR3 nucleotides are TGTGCCAGCAGCCCCCAAGGACAGTTAAACACTGAAGCTTTCTTT. Protein: CASSPQGQLNTEAFF.

The V and J genes are TRBV28 and TRBJ1-2; D is possibly TRBD1 (5 bases). V was clipped by 6 bases and J by 7 bases, with 12 bases between them. The CDR3 is made up of 12 amino acids. Looked up from germline, CDR1 is MDHEN and CDR2 is SYDVKM. CDR3: CASRPGRFGYTF. For the CDR3, the DNA is TGTGCCAGCAGACCAGGGCGTTTTGGCTACACCTTC.

The V and J genes are TRBV15 and TRBJ2-5; 8 nucleotides align to TRBD2. This CDR3 comprises 16 residues. Germline loops: CDR1 LNHNV, CDR2 YYDKDF (reference sequence). J lost 1 base, V lost 0 bases, and 4 bases had no gene match. The CDR3 protein is CATSRDLRGAQETQYF. CDR3 in DNA: TGTGCCACCAGCAGAGATCTGCGGGGGGCCCAAGAGACCCAGTACTTC.

The chain couples TRBV20-1 to TRBJ1-1; 7 positions match TRBD1. The CDR3 is 14 residues long. Germline trimming cut 3 bases from V and 1 base from J; bases unmatched to any gene: 5. The germline gives CDR1 DFQATT, CDR2 SNEGSKA (reference sequence). In DNA, the CDR3 is TGCAGTGCTAGTAGACAGGGAGGGAACACTGAAGCTTTCTTT. Its protein product is CSASRQGGNTEAFF.

This chain joins TRBV6-5 and TRBJ1-5, with 9 bases aligning to TRBD1. This CDR3 has 15 amino acids. The J segment lost 1 base and the V segment lost 10 bases, leaving 8 bases of the junction unmatched. Germline V gene lookup returns CDR1 MNHEY and CDR2 SVGAGI. In DNA form, the CDR3 reads TGTGCCACCTACACCGGGACAGGGAGCAATCAGCCCCAGCATTTT. This gives the protein CATYTGTGSNQPQHF.

The chain carries TRBV5-1 and TRBJ1-2; D is uncertain. Germline V lookup: CDR1 SGHRS, CDR2 YFSETQ. V was trimmed by 3 bases and J by 9 bases, leaving 12 bases between them. This CDR3 is 12 amino acids long. The CDR3 coding sequence is TGCGCCAGCAGCTCGGAAACGGGGAGCTACACCTTC. It codes for CASSSETGSYTF.

V is TRBV24-1 and J is TRBJ2-7; no definite D call. CDR3 length equals 12 residues. V was clipped by 6 bases and J by 5 bases, with 10 bases between them. CDR1 KGHDR and CDR2 SFDVKD come from the germline V gene. This CDR3 is CATSRGGHEQYV. CDR3 sequence (DNA): TGTGCCACCAGTAGAGGTGGCCACGAGCAGTACGTC.

CDR3 sequence reads: CASSEVGGGLGPYNEQFF. CDR3 in DNA: TGTGCCAGCAGTGAAGTGGGTGGGGGACTAGGTCCCTACAATGAGCAGTTCTTC. The rearrangement joins TRBV6-1 to TRBJ2-1; 8 bases are shared with TRBD2. Germline V CDR1 and CDR2: MNHNS, SASEGT. Losses at the gene ends were 1 base for V and 2 bases for J; bases not matched to a gene: 10. The CDR3 is 18 residues long.

The genes are TRBV11-2 and TRBJ1-3; tentative D call: TRBD1 (6 bases). The V end was cut by 5 bases, the J end by 0 bases, with 11 bases between. Germline V gene data show CDR1 as SGHAT and CDR2 as FQNNGV. The CDR3 consists of 15 residues. The CDR3 here is CASSQRDTSGNTIYF. The DNA for the CDR3 is TGTGCCAGCAGCCAACGGGACACCTCTGGAAACACCATATATTTT.

The V call is TRBV28, the J call TRBJ2-1, with 8 bases matching TRBD1. The CDR3 is 13 residues long. V shed 6 bases, J shed 6 bases, and the junction held 4 bases outside the gene matches. CDR1 and CDR2 (germline): MDHEN, SYDVKM. The CDR3 spells CASRDRVINEQFF. DNA of the CDR3: TGTGCCAGCAGGGACAGGGTAATCAATGAGCAGTTCTTC.

The CDR3 bases are TGTGCCAGCAGTCTTGGGACAACTACAGATACGCAGTATTTT. Protein product: CASSLGTTTDTQYF. This sequence joins TRBV28 and TRBJ2-3, with D perhaps TRBD1 (6 bases). The CDR3 has 14 residues. V dropped 5 bases and J dropped 3 bases, with 12 bases sitting between them. Germline CDR1 is MDHEN and CDR2 is SYDVKM.

This clone has just one count. This chain uses TRBV25-1 with TRBJ1-1, with a possible D match to TRBD1 (5 bases). Deletions cut 7 bases from V and 0 bases from J, with 9 bases between. CDR3 length equals 13 residues. The germline V gene encodes CDR1 MGHDK and CDR2 SYGVNS. Written as DNA, the CDR3 is TGTGCCAGCATGGGGGACTTGAACACTGAAGCTTTCTTT. Protein: CASMGDLNTEAFF.

The rearrangement joins TRBV7-8 to TRBJ1-5; no clear D gene. The CDR3 runs 18 residues. The germline gives CDR1 SGHVS, CDR2 FQNEAQ. Trimming pared 5 bases from V and 0 bases from J, leaving 20 bases between. In DNA form, the CDR3 reads TGTGCCAGCAGCCCAAATCCGGGTAACGCTTATAGCAATCAGCCCCAGCATTTT. It codes for CASSPNPGNAYSNQPQHF.

V gene TRBV7-2 combines with J gene TRBJ2-5; TRBD2 agrees at 15 bases. CDR3 size: 16 residues. CDR1 is SGHTA and CDR2 is FQGNSA in the germline V gene. V gave up 4 bases and J gave up 5 bases; unmatched junction bases: 5. The CDR3 spells CASSSPGLAGGETQYF. CDR3 nucleotide sequence: TGTGCCAGCAGCTCCCCTGGACTAGCGGGGGGGGAGACCCAGTACTTC.

This clone was seen only a few times. The chain has TRBV6-2 or TRBV6-3 and TRBJ2-2; TRBD1 matches 7 bases. There are 15 residues in the CDR3. The ends lost 6 bases at V and 4 bases at J; junction bases unmatched: 8. Germline loops: CDR1 MNHEY, CDR2 SVGEGT. This CDR3 reads CASSPTGLGTGELFF. The DNA of the CDR3 is TGTGCCAGCAGCCCGACAGGGCTAGGCACCGGGGAGCTGTTTTTT.

V gene TRBV2 combines with J gene TRBJ1-6; 7 nucleotides align to TRBD1. Trimming at V came to 7 bases and at J to 5 bases, leaving 5 bases not matched to a gene. This CDR3 contains 14 residues. Looked up from germline, CDR1 is SNHLY and CDR2 is FYNNEI. The DNA of the CDR3 is TGTGCCAGCAAGCCCCAGGGGGATAATTCACCCCTCCACTTT. Its translation is CASKPQGDNSPLHF.

V is TRBV7-6 and J is TRBJ2-5; maybe TRBD2 (7 bases). In germline, CDR1 is SGHVS, CDR2 FNYEAQ. V lost 2 bases to trimming and J lost 4 bases, with 14 bases between them. The CDR3 is 15 amino acids. CDR3 in DNA: TGTGCCAGCAGCTTATCGGGGGGCCTGCGAGAGACCCAGTACTTC. Translated, it gives CASSLSGGLRETQYF.

The sample holds one count of this clone. The genes are TRBV9 and TRBJ1-6, with D unclear. V lost 0 bases and J 7 bases, leaving 8 bases between the germline ends. The CDR3 totals 14 residues. Germline CDR1 and CDR2: SGDLS and YYNGEE. CDR3 DNA: TGTGCCAGCAGCGTAGGCGGGGAGAATTCACCCCTCCACTTT. It yields the protein CASSVGGENSPLHF.

This clone came up once. The chain has TRBV5-4 and TRBJ1-2, with 7 bases aligning to TRBD1. V was pared by 2 bases and J by 6 bases, with 4 bases of the junction left unmatched. The CDR3 runs to 13 residues. Per germline, CDR1 SGHNT and CDR2 YYREEE (reference sequence). The CDR3 spells CASSFGQGDGYTF. Here the CDR3 DNA reads TGTGCCAGCAGCTTCGGGCAGGGGGATGGCTACACCTTC.